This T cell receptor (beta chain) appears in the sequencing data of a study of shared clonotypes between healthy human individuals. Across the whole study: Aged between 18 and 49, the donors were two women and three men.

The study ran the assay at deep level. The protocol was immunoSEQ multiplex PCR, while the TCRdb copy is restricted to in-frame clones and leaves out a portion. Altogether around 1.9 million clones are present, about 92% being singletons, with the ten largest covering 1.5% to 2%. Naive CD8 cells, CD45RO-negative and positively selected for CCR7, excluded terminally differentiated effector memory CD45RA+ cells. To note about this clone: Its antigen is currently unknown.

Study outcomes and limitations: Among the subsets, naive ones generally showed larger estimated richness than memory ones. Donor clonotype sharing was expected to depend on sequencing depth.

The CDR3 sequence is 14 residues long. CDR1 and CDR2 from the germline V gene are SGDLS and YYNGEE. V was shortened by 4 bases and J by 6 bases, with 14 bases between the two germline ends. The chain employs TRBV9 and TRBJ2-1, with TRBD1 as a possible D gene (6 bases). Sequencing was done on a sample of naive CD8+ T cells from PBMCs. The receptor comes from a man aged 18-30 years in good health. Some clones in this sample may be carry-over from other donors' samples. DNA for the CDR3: TGTGCCAGCAGCCTAGCAGGACAGTCCAATGAGCAGTTCTTC. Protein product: CASSLAGQSNEQFF.